This T cell receptor beta chain is from a study of vaccination and CD4 T cells after COVID-19. The study sequenced cultured CD4+ T cell DNA using the Oncomine TCR Beta short-read assay. TCRdb reprocessed the PCR reads via MiXCR and lists one record per CDR3 protein. Of about 20,000 distinct CDR3 sequences in the sample, about three quarters are singletons; the top ten hold less than 20%. The treatment denotes: approximately 9-day PBMC culture with coronavirus spike peptide pools or control peptides (ViraFEST assay). Nucleocapsid antibody results, negative before and after vaccination, showed that healthy vaccine recipients had not previously had SARS-CoV-2 infection. Wells that each held roughly 1.9 million PBMCs were cultured with roughly 9.8 IU/ml IL-2 and 7.5 to 10 ug/ml peptide pools. Concerning this clonotype itself: Antigen unknown.

The V gene end was trimmed by 0 bases and the J gene end by 4 bases; junction bases not matched to a gene: 5. The CDR3 totals 15 residues. The germline CDR1 and CDR2 sequences are SGHAT and FQNNGV. The input for sequencing was CD4+ T cells from blood, cultured in vitro, taken after SARS-CoV-2 vaccination. This chain uses TRBV11-2 with TRBJ1-2; 7 nucleotides agree with TRBD1. This sequence was found in a human donor who received a COVID-19 vaccine. The CDR3 region has the DNA TGTGCCAGCAGCTTAGAGTATCCAGGGGGCTATGGCTACACCTTC. Its translation: CASSLEYPGGYGYTF.